These T cell receptor beta chains were read from a single sample in a study of regulatory T cells in long-lasting Graves disease. TCRdb analysed the multiplex PCR reads with MiXCR anew, one entry per CDR3 protein. In the table there are some 340,000 distinct CDR3 sequences, 10% to 15% of which are singletons. Another study also made use of these data, one on T cells in Graves' hyperthyroidism and ophthalmopathy.

Sequenced here: peripheral blood mononuclear cells (PBMCs), sampled at new diagnosis, from a patient treated with antithyroid drugs. These receptors originate from a woman aged 18-30 years with Graves disease. Both conserved end residues are part of each CDR3. A D gene is named only where the DNA matches it firmly. Clone size is shown for a subset of rows, as once, few, many or a class of expanded clone.

V	size	D	J	DNA	CDR3
TRBV15	many	.	TRBJ2-1	TGTGCCACCAGCAGAGACCAGCTATACAATGAGCAGTTCTTC	CATSRDQLYNEQFF
TRBV6-2/TRBV6-3	many	.	TRBJ1-5	TGTGCCAGCAGTTCGTTCTTTAATCAGCCCCAGCATTTT	CASSSFFNQPQHF
TRBV11-2	many	.	TRBJ2-1	TGTGCCAGCAGCTTGGGACAAAGCAATGAGCAGTTCTTC	CASSLGQSNEQFF
TRBV19	many	.	TRBJ1-2	TGTGCCAGTAGGGTGGACAGAGCTGATGGCTACACCTTC	CASRVDRADGYTF
TRBV12-3/TRBV12-4	many	.	TRBJ2-2	TGTGCCAGCAATAAGGCGAGCACCGGGGAGCTGTTTTTT	CASNKASTGELFF
TRBV7-2	few	.	TRBJ1-5	TGTGCCAGCAGCCCATGGTACGATCAGCCCCAGCATTTT	CASSPWYDQPQHF
TRBV27	many	.	TRBJ1-4	TGTGCCAGCAGTTTTCGGCGTCCCCCTAGTGTTGAAAAACTGTTTTTT	CASSFRRPPSVEKLFF
TRBV27	many	.	TRBJ2-5	TGTGCCAGCAGACCGATGTACCAAGAGACCCAGTACTTC	CASRPMYQETQYF
TRBV20-1	.	.	TRBJ2-1	TGCAGTGCTAGAGATGGAAAGGGAATCTACAATGAGCAGTTCTTC	CSARDGKGIYNEQFF
TRBV12-3/TRBV12-4	many	TRBD1	TRBJ2-4	TGTGCCAGCAGTCCCCCGACAGGGGGGCTTACAAACATTCAGTACTTC	CASSPPTGGLTNIQYF
TRBV20-1	few	.	TRBJ1-2	TGCAGTGCTACATTAGACCGGCTCTCATACTATGGCTACACCTTC	CSATLDRLSYYGYTF
TRBV2	many	.	TRBJ1-2	TGTGCCAGCATCAGGGACACCAGCTATGGCTACACCTTC	CASIRDTSYGYTF
TRBV10-2	many	TRBD2	TRBJ2-3	TGCGCCAGCAGTGGACTAGCGGGACGGGGTGATACGCAGTATTTT	CASSGLAGRGDTQYF
TRBV7-9	many	TRBD2	TRBJ2-1	TGTGCCAGCAGCCAATCGGGCGGGGGGCCCATTCCCAGCCATGAGCAGTTCTTC	CASSQSGGGPIPSHEQFF
TRBV29-1	many	.	TRBJ1-1	TGCAGCGTTTCAGGAGGATCAAACACTGAAGCTTTCTTT	CSVSGGSNTEAFF
TRBV5-1	many	.	TRBJ1-1	TGCGCCAGCAGCCCGGTGGCCGGCATGAACACTGAAGCTTTCTTT	CASSPVAGMNTEAFF
TRBV14	many	.	TRBJ2-3	TGTGCCAGCAGCCCCAGGGGTATGAGCACAGATACGCAGTATTTT	CASSPRGMSTDTQYF
TRBV28	many	.	TRBJ2-2	TGTGCCAGCAGCTCTAACCCCGGGACGGACACCGGGGAGCTGTTTTTT	CASSSNPGTDTGELFF
TRBV7-9	many	.	TRBJ2-3	TGTGCCAGCAAAGGAGGCGAGGGCACAGATACGCAGTATTTT	CASKGGEGTDTQYF
TRBV20-1	many	.	TRBJ2-1	TGCAGCGCAACCTCCAAATTAGCGCACCATTACAATGAGCAGTTCTTC	CSATSKLAHHYNEQFF
TRBV13	.	TRBD1	TRBJ2-6	TGTGCCAGCAGCCAAATAGGGACAGGGAGATTTCGTGGGGCCAACGTCCTGACTTTC	CASSQIGTGRFRGANVLTF
TRBV10-3	few	.	TRBJ1-1	TGTGCCATCAGTGATTTACTTGGTGAGGGAAAGAACACTGAAGCTTTCTTT	CAISDLLGEGKNTEAFF
TRBV7-9	few	.	TRBJ2-2	TGTGCCAGCCGAGGGCGGGAAACCACCGGGGAGCTGTTTTTT	CASRGRETTGELFF
TRBV10-3	many	TRBD1	TRBJ1-3	TGTGCCATCAGGGGACAGGGCAGCTCTGGAAACACCATATATTTT	CAIRGQGSSGNTIYF
TRBV6-1	many	.	TRBJ2-5	TGTGCCAGCAGTCCTACGTCACAAGAGACCCAGTACTTC	CASSPTSQETQYF
TRBV28	.	.	TRBJ1-1	TGTGCCAGCAGTTTATGGGGTGAAGCTTTCTTT	CASSLWGEAFF
TRBV19	many	TRBD1	TRBJ2-1	TGTGCCAGTCGACAGGGCCTTTACAATGAGCAGTTCTTC	CASRQGLYNEQFF
TRBV27	many	.	TRBJ2-5	TGTGCCAGCAGTCGGATTGCAGGGTCGAAGTACCAAGAGACCCAGTACTTC	CASSRIAGSKYQETQYF
TRBV11-1	.	TRBD1	TRBJ1-1	TGTGCCAGCAGCGGACAGGGGGTTTCTGAAGCTTTCTTT	CASSGQGVSEAFF
TRBV4-3	many	.	TRBJ2-7	TGCGCCAGCAGCCGCTTTTCGGACGGCTACTACGAGCAGTACTTC	CASSRFSDGYYEQYF
TRBV11-2	many	.	TRBJ2-1	TGTGCCAGCAGCTTCCCTACCTTGTTGGGCGTATACAATGAGCAGTTCTTC	CASSFPTLLGVYNEQFF
TRBV6-1	few	TRBD1	TRBJ2-1	TGTGCCAGCAGACCCTCAGACAGGGACTCCTACAATGAGCAGTTCTTC	CASRPSDRDSYNEQFF
TRBV29-1	many	TRBD1	TRBJ1-1	TGCAGCGTTGAGAGGGAGGGACAGCCATTAAACACTGAAGCTTTCTTT	CSVEREGQPLNTEAFF
TRBV11-2	many	TRBD2	TRBJ2-5	TGTGCCAGCAGCTTCTCTAGCGGGGGACAAGAGACCCAGTACTTC	CASSFSSGGQETQYF
TRBV6-2/TRBV6-3	.	TRBD1	TRBJ2-7	TGTGCCAGCAGTTACGGGCCCCAGGGGGACTCCTACGAGCAGTACTTC	CASSYGPQGDSYEQYF
TRBV2	many	TRBD2	TRBJ2-1	TGTGCCAGCCTAGCGGCTCTCTACAATGAGCAGTTCTTC	CASLAALYNEQFF
TRBV4-3	.	TRBD1	TRBJ1-4	TGCGCCAGCAGCCAAGGTCCCGGGACAGGGATCCACTACCATTTT	CASSQGPGTGIHYHF
TRBV27	few	TRBD1	TRBJ2-3	TGTGCCCGCAGACGCAGGGGGCAGGGTACGCAGTATTTT	CARRRRGQGTQYF
TRBV6-5	many	TRBD2	TRBJ2-5	TGTGCCAGCAGTTACTCGGTTCTAGCGGGGTCCCAGTACTTC	CASSYSVLAGSQYF
TRBV5-1	many	.	TRBJ2-7	TGCGCCAGCAGCCTGTTGCCCCCGGGGATCCACGAGCAGTACTTC	CASSLLPPGIHEQYF
TRBV7-2	.	.	TRBJ1-5	TGTGCCAGCAGCTTAGCGGTGGGCGGTAGCAATCAGCCCCAGCATTTT	CASSLAVGGSNQPQHF
TRBV20-1	many	.	TRBJ1-1	TGCAGTGCTAGAGATCCGAGGGGGGGCGGCACTGAAGCTTTCTTT	CSARDPRGGGTEAFF